The 10 T cell receptor beta chains given below trace back to one sample, sequenced in a study of blood T cell repertoires in COVID-19. TCRdb keeps only in-frame clones here, not all; method: immunoSEQ multiplex PCR. This table has around 280,000 clones, roughly 85% appearing once. The sequencing input was PBMCs or T cells enriched from blood (not recorded which). Receptors originate from a woman in her thirties or forties who had recovered from COVID-19.

The J gene is TRBJ2-1, the V gene TRBV18; D is uncertain. Germline V gene lookup returns CDR1 KGHSH and CDR2 LQKENI. V lost 5 bases to trimming and J lost 0 bases, with 5 bases between them. This CDR3 has 13 amino acids. CDR3 sequence (DNA): TGTGCCAGCTCAGAGGACTCCTACAATGAGCAGTTCTTC. It specifies CASSEDSYNEQFF.

The V and J genes are TRBV4-3 and TRBJ1-2; 8 bases are shared with TRBD1. The CDR3 runs to 15 residues. V lost 1 base to trimming and J lost 7 bases; unmatched junction nucleotides: 8. CDR1 LGHNA and CDR2 YSLEER come from the germline V gene. This chain's CDR3 is CASSQAIGDRFGYTF. The CDR3 bases are TGCGCCAGCAGCCAAGCAATCGGGGACAGGTTTGGCTACACCTTC.

This chain connects TRBV5-1 to TRBJ2-7; 13 nucleotides line up with TRBD2. With V trimmed by 3 bases and J by 6 bases, 12 bases remained unmatched. Germline lookup yields CDR1 SGHRS and CDR2 YFSETQ. This CDR3 is 17 amino acids long. The CDR3 sequence: CASSYETSGRIPREQYF. CDR3 nucleotides: TGCGCCAGCAGCTACGAGACTAGCGGGAGGATCCCTCGCGAGCAGTACTTC. Complete variable domain (other parts from reference TRBV5-1 and TRBJ2-7): KAGVTQTPRYLIKTRGQQVTLSCSPISGHRSVSWYQQTPGQGLQFLFEYFSETQRNKGNFPGRFSGRQFSNSRSEMNVSTLELGDSALYLCASSYETSGRIPREQYFGPGTRLTVT.

This clone was detected only once. The gene calls are TRBV2 and TRBJ2-5; 9 positions agree with TRBD2. Germline loops: CDR1 SNHLY, CDR2 FYNNEI. The V and J ends lost 4 bases and 2 bases, in that order; junction bases with no gene match: 2. This CDR3 comprises 14 residues. DNA of the CDR3: TGTGCCAGCAGTGGACTAGCGGCTCAAGAGACCCAGTACTTC. It specifies CASSGLAAQETQYF.

This chain uses TRBV4-1 with TRBJ1-6; 8 bases align to TRBD1. Trimming removed 2 bases from V and 10 bases from J; junction bases left unmatched: 7. Germline V CDR1 and CDR2: MGHRA, YSYEKL. The CDR3 totals 15 residues. CDR3 nucleotide sequence: TGCGCCAGCAGCCAACTACAGGGGGTTGGCTCACCCCTCCACTTT. This sequence encodes CASSQLQGVGSPLHF.

This clone occurred once. V gene TRBV5-6 combines with J gene TRBJ2-2; 7 bases fit TRBD2. There are 16 residues in the CDR3. Trimming cost V 0 bases and J 6 bases; bases outside gene matches: 8. CDR1 is SGHDT, CDR2 YYEEEE, per germline. The CDR3 DNA is TGTGCCAGCAGCTTGGCCTTCAAGGGAGGGTCCGGGGAGCTGTTTTTT. It codes for CASSLAFKGGSGELFF.

The J gene is TRBJ2-3, the V gene TRBV7-8, with TRBD2 identical over 7 bases. This CDR3 comprises 16 residues. V shed 5 bases and J 0 bases; nucleotides not matched to a gene: 8. Per the germline V gene, CDR1 is SGHVS and CDR2 is FQNEAQ. CDR3 DNA sequence: TGTGCCAGCAGCAGACCAAGCGGGATTAGCACAGATACGCAGTATTTT. It is translated as CASSRPSGISTDTQYF.

The chain links TRBV28 to TRBJ2-7; the D gene is possibly TRBD2 (7 bases). The germline gives CDR1 MDHEN, CDR2 SYDVKM. The CDR3 covers 14 residues. Trimming cost V 5 bases and J 6 bases, with 17 bases left between them. The CDR3 spells CASSTRGAGREQYF. The CDR3 coding sequence is TGTGCCAGCAGTACCCGGGGGGCGGGACGCGAGCAGTACTTC. The full variable domain, completed using reference TRBV28 and TRBJ2-7, is DVKVTQSSRYLVKRTGEKVFLECVQDMDHENMFWYRQDPGLGLRLIYFSYDVKMKEKGDIPEGYSVSREKKERFSLILESASTNQTSMYLCASSTRGAGREQYFGPGTRLTVT.

In nucleotides, the CDR3 is TGTGCCACCAGCAGAGGAGGGGACTCGGTCCAGCCCCAGCATTTT. Translating it yields CATSRGGDSVQPQHF. The chain links TRBV15 to TRBJ1-5, with D maybe TRBD1 (5 bases). Trimming took 1 base from V and 7 from J, leaving 14 bases between them. CDR1 LNHNV and CDR2 YYDKDF come from the germline V gene (reference sequence). The CDR3 runs to 15 residues.

The V and J genes are TRBV18 and TRBJ2-7; a weak D match, TRBD1 (6 bases). The CDR3 runs 15 residues. Trimming left V 3 bases short and J 5 bases short, with 17 bases between. CDR1 KGHSH and CDR2 LQKENI come from the germline V gene. The DNA of the CDR3 is TGTGCCAGCTCACCTTCTTGGGACCCAGGGGACGAGCAGTACTTC. As protein: CASSPSWDPGDEQYF.